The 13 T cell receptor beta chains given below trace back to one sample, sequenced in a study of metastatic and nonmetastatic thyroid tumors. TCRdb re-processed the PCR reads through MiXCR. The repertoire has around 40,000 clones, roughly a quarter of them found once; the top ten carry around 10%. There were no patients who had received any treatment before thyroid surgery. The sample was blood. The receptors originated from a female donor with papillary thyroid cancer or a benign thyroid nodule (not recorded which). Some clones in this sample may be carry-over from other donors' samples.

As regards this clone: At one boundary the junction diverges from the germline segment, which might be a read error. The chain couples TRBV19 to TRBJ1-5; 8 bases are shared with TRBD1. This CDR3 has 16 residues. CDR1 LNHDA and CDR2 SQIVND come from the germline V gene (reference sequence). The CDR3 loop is CASTLWTGLSNQPQHF. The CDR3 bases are TGCGCCAGTACACTGTGGACAGGGCTCAGCAATCAGCCCCAGCATTTT.

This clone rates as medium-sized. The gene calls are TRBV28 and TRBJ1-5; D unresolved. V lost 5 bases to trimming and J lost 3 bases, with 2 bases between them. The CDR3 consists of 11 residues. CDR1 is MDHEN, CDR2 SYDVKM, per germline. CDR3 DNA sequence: TGTGCCAGCAGTGACAATCAGCCCCAGCATTTT. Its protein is CASSDNQPQHF.

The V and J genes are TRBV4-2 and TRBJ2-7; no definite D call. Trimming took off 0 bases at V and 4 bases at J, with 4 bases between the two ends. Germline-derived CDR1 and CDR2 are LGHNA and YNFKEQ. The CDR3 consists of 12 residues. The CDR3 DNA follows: TGTGCCAGCAGCCAAGATACATACGAGCAGTACTTC. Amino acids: CASSQDTYEQYF.

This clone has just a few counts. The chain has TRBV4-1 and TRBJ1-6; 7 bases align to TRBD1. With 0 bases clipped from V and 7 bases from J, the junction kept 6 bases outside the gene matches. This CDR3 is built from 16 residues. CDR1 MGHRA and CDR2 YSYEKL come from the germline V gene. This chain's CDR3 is CASSQEGQAANSPLHF. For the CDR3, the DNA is TGCGCCAGCAGCCAAGAAGGACAGGCGGCGAATTCACCCCTCCACTTT.

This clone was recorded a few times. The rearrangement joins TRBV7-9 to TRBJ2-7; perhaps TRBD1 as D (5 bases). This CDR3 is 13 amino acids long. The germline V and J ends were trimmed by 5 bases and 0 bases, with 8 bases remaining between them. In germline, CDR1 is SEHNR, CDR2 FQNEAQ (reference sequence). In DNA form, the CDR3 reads TGTGCCAGCAGCACGACAGTCTCCTACGAGCAGTACTTC. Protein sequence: CASSTTVSYEQYF.

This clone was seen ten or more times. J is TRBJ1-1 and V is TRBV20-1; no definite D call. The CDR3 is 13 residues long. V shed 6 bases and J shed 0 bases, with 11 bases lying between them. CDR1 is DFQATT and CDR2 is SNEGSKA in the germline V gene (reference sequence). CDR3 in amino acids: CSADPAVNTEAFF. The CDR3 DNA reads TGCAGTGCCGACCCGGCGGTGAACACTGAAGCTTTCTTT.

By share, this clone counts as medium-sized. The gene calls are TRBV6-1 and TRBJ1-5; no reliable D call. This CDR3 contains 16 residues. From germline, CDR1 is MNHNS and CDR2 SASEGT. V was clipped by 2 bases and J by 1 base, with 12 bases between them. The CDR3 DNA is TGTGCCAGCAGTGAATCGGCAGGATTCAGCAATCAGCCCCAGCATTTT. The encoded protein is CASSESAGFSNQPQHF.

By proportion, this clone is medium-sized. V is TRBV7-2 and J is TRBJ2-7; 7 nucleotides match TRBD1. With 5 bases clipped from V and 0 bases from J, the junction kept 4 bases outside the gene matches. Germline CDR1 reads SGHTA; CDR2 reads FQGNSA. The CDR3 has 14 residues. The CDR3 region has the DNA TGTGCCAGCAGCAAACAGGGGCCCTCCTACGAGCAGTACTTC. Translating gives CASSKQGPSYEQYF.

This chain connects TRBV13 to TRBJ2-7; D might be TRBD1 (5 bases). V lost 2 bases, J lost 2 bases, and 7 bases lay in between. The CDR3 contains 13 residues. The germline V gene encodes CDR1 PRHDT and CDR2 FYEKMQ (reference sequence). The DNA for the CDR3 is TGTGCCAGCAGCTTATCCAGGGCCTACGAGCAGTACTTC. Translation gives CASSLSRAYEQYF.

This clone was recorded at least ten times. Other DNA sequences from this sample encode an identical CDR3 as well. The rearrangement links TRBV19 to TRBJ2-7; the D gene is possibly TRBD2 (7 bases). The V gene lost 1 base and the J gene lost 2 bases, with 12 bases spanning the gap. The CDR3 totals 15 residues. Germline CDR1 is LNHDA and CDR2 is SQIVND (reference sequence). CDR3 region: CASSIGAGATYEQYF. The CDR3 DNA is TGTGCCAGTAGTATAGGGGCGGGGGCGACCTACGAGCAGTACTTC. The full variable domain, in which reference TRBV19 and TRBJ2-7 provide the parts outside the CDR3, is DGGITQSPKYLFRKEGQNVTLSCEQNLNHDAMYWYRQDPGQGLRLIYYSQIVNDFQKGDIAEGYSVSREKKESFPLTVTSAQKNPTAFYLCASSIGAGATYEQYFGPGTRLTVT.

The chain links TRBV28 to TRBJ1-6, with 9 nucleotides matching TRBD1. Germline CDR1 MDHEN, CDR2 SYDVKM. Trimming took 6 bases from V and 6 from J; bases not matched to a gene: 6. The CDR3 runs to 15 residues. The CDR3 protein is CASRGLGQGNSPLHF. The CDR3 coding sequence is TGTGCCAGCAGGGGTCTGGGACAGGGTAATTCACCCCTCCACTTT.

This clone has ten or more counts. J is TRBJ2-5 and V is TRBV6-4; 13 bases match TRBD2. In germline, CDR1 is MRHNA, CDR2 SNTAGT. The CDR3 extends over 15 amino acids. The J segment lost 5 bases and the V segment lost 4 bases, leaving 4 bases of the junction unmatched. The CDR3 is CASSGTSGSGETQYF. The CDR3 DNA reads TGTGCCAGCAGTGGGACTAGCGGGAGCGGTGAGACCCAGTACTTC.

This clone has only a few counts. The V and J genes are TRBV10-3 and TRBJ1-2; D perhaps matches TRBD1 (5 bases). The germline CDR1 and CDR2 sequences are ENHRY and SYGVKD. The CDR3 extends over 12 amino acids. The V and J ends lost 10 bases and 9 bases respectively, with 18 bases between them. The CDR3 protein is CATTTVQSCYTF. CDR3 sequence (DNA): TGTGCCACCACGACAGTGCAGAGTTGCTACACCTTC.